This passage covers 10 T cell receptor beta chains from one sample sequenced in a study of T-cell reconstitution after alpha-beta-depleted transplantation in children. A TCRbeta library incorporating unique molecular identifiers was prepared. TCRdb reanalysed the PCR reads using MiXCR and keeps one entry per CDR3 protein. Among about 360,000 distinct CDR3 sequences listed, 10% to 15% were seen once. Sequencing was performed on PBMCs, taken from the stem cell graft. The receptor source for this set is a human donor who donated a stem cell graft to a child with Fanconi anemia.

The rearrangement links TRBV2 to TRBJ1-6; 10 bases agree with TRBD1. V shed 4 bases, J shed 10 bases, and the junction held 1 base outside the gene matches. Germline assignment: CDR1 SNHLY and CDR2 FYNNEI. This CDR3 has 13 residues. The DNA for the CDR3 is TGTGCCAGCAGTGGACAGGGGGCATCACCCCTCCACTTT. Its protein is CASSGQGASPLHF.

This clonotype appeared a few times. The chain employs TRBV28 and TRBJ1-5, with D hard to call. The V end was cut by 2 bases, the J end by 0 bases, with 11 bases between. This CDR3 spans 16 amino acids. Per the germline V gene, CDR1 is MDHEN and CDR2 is SYDVKM. The CDR3 here is CASSLGSVYSNQPQHF. CDR3 sequence (DNA): TGTGCCAGCAGTTTAGGTAGCGTCTATAGCAATCAGCCCCAGCATTTT.

This clonotype was seen at least ten times. The chain is built from TRBV7-8 and TRBJ2-7, with a weak D call TRBD1 (6 bases). V dropped 4 bases and J dropped 6 bases, with 13 bases sitting between them. The CDR3 has 13 amino acids. Germline loops: CDR1 SGHVS, CDR2 FQNEAQ. The CDR3 region is CASSWGTIAEQYF. CDR3 DNA sequence: TGTGCCAGCAGCTGGGGGACAATTGCCGAGCAGTACTTC.

This clonotype was seen ten or more times. The chain links TRBV27 to TRBJ1-1; maybe TRBD1 (5 bases). The V gene's germline CDR1 is MNHEY and CDR2 SMNVEV (reference sequence). This CDR3 comprises 13 residues. V lost 1 base and J lost 6, with 9 bases in between. CDR3 amino acids: CASSLYGGAEAFF. The DNA of the CDR3 is TGTGCCAGCAGTTTATATGGAGGGGCTGAAGCTTTCTTT.

This chain links TRBV27 with TRBJ2-7; 9 positions agree with TRBD1. With V trimmed by 5 bases and J by 5 bases, 13 bases remained unmatched. The germline V gene has CDR1 MNHEY and CDR2 SMNVEV (reference sequence). The length of the CDR3 is 16 residues. This CDR3 reads CASSPPAGQGVHEQYF. CDR3 sequence (DNA): TGTGCCAGCAGTCCGCCGGCGGGACAGGGTGTCCACGAGCAGTACTTC.

The sample holds many counts of this clonotype. V usage is TRBV29-1 and J usage is TRBJ2-7; TRBD1 matches 12 bases. The CDR3 consists of 14 residues. The J segment lost 5 bases and the V segment lost 6 bases, leaving 8 bases of the junction unmatched. The V gene's germline CDR1 is SQVTM and CDR2 ANQGSEA. The CDR3 region is CSVPGQGAVDEQYF. The CDR3 DNA sequence: TGCAGCGTGCCGGGACAGGGGGCAGTAGACGAGCAGTACTTC.

The chain employs TRBV27 and TRBJ2-7, with a possible D match to TRBD2 (5 bases). Germline V gene sequence: CDR1 MNHEY, CDR2 SMNVEV (reference sequence). This CDR3 region has 13 residues. The V and J ends lost 10 bases and 4 bases respectively, with 17 bases between them. CDR3 DNA: TGTGCCACCGGGTCCCCGGGAACTTACGAGCAGTACTTC. Translating it yields CATGSPGTYEQYF.

The chain links TRBV10-3 to TRBJ1-1, with D possibly TRBD1 on 5 matching bases. There are 12 residues in the CDR3. Germline V CDR1 and CDR2: ENHRY, SYGVKD. V gave up 8 bases and J gave up 5 bases, with 12 bases separating them. CDR3 nucleotides: TGTGCCATCCAGGCGGGGGGTACTGAAGCTTTCTTT. This codes for CAIQAGGTEAFF.

This clonotype has ten or more counts. The chain links TRBV7-9 to TRBJ2-3; 13 positions match TRBD2. From germline, CDR1 is SEHNR and CDR2 FQNEAQ (reference sequence). V lost 5 bases, J lost 6 bases, and 8 bases stayed unmatched. The CDR3 length is 16 residues. The CDR3 spells CASSRTSGGLEDTQYF. DNA of the CDR3: TGTGCCAGCAGCCGGACTAGCGGGGGCCTAGAGGATACGCAGTATTTT.

This clonotype was seen a few times. The chain is built from TRBV5-1 and TRBJ1-2; the D is unclear. Germline loops: CDR1 SGHRS, CDR2 YFSETQ. There are 12 residues in the CDR3. The ends were cut back, 1 base at V and 8 bases at J, with 9 bases in the middle. This CDR3 is CASSLSFAGYTF. DNA of the CDR3: TGCGCCAGCAGCTTGTCCTTTGCGGGCTACACCTTC.